This TCR beta chain was observed in a study of neurological immune-mediated disorders. Study-wide results and limits: The expanded clones of different subjects shared no CDR3 amino acid sequences (suggesting private repertoires in all groups).

MiXCR, applied by TCRdb to the 5' RACE reads, yields one record per CDR3 protein. The table includes 30,000 to 50,000 distinct CDR3 sequences, around 7% detected once. Germline loops: CDR1 KGHDR, CDR2 SFDVKD. V shed 3 bases, J shed 4 bases, and the junction held 3 bases outside the gene matches. The CDR3 is 16 amino acids. This clonotype appeared many times. As yet, its antigen is unknown. The TCR originated in a man aged 45-65 years in good health. The sample taken for sequencing was CD4+ T cells from blood. V usage is TRBV24-1 and J usage is TRBJ2-2, with 11 nucleotides matching TRBD2. CDR3 region: CATSDPTSGSTGELFF. CDR3 nucleotide sequence: TGTGCCACCAGTGATCCCACTAGCGGGAGCACCGGGGAGCTGTTTTTT.